The clone carrying this T cell receptor beta chain was counted at least ten times. Its specificity is not known. The sample comes from a study of T cell repertoires in cytomegalovirus infection. As for the study in general: CMV infection and matching HLA type were both indicated by public TCR beta signatures. Findings and caveats of the study: In two of eight donors, the top clonotype was HLA-C-restricted CMV-specific. Carriage of CMV together with the relevant HLA was identifiable through cumulative public TCR beta family frequency.

MiXCR, applied by TCRdb to the reads, yields one record per CDR3 protein. The sample includes just over 300,000 distinct CDR3 sequences, 15% to 20% of them seen just once. Trimming stripped 6 bases from V and 2 bases from J, with 10 bases between. This CDR3 contains 13 residues. The V gene's germline CDR1 is SGHTA and CDR2 FQGNSA. The sample comprised PBMCs. The sequence came from a human donor in good health (CMV status not recorded). Some clones in this sample may be carry-over from other donors' samples. V and J are TRBV7-2 and TRBJ1-1, with D perhaps matching TRBD1 (5 bases). CDR3 coding DNA: TGTGCCAGCAGGCTGGGGGACAACACTGAAGCTTTCTTT. Residues: CASRLGDNTEAFF. Looking up the rest from reference TRBV7-2 and TRBJ1-1 gives the full variable domain: GAGVSQSPSNKVTEKGKDVELRCDPISGHTALYWYRQSLGQGLEFLIYFQGNSAPDKSGLPSDRFSAERTGGSVSTLTIQRTQQEDSAVYLCASRLGDNTEAFFGQGTRLTVV.